The present TCR beta chain was sequenced within a study of blood T cell repertoires in COVID-19. Data came from immunoSEQ multiplex PCR; TCRdb stores just in-frame clones and leaves some out. The sample has almost 400,000 clones, 85% to 90% seen once. The V and J ends lost 1 base and 6 bases, in that order; junction bases with no gene match: 4. The germline gives CDR1 MNHNS, CDR2 SASEGT. CDR3 size: 15 residues. Cohort allocation depended upon clinical history that participants reported. Specimen: PBMCs or T cells enriched from blood (not recorded which). The chain couples TRBV6-1 to TRBJ2-1; TRBD2 aligns across 9 bases. The sequence was obtained from a woman aged 25 to 39 with acute COVID-19. CDR3 in amino acids: CASSEVSGGFNEQFF. The CDR3, as DNA: TGTGCCAGCAGTGAAGTGAGCGGGGGGTTCAATGAGCAGTTCTTC.